Presented here are 6 T cell receptor beta chains from one specimen sequenced in a study of blood T cell repertoires in COVID-19. Sequencing used immunoSEQ multiplex PCR; TCRdb keeps in-frame clones, though not all of them. The sample lists 56,000 or so clones, more than 85% occurring once. Sequenced: peripheral blood. These receptors came from a man aged 45-65 years with active COVID-19.

This chain connects TRBV6-6 to TRBJ2-3; maybe TRBD1 (5 bases). The CDR3 has 12 amino acids. Germline CDR1 MNHNY, CDR2 SVGAGI (reference sequence). The V gene lost 4 bases and the J gene lost 6 bases, with 8 bases spanning the gap. The CDR3 spells CASSSPGDTQYF. Here the CDR3 DNA reads TGTGCCAGCAGTTCCCCAGGGGATACGCAGTATTTT.

The count of this clone is one. The chain employs TRBV5-1 and TRBJ2-7; the match to TRBD1 covers 8 bases. The CDR3 spans 16 residues. CDR1 SGHRS and CDR2 YFSETQ come from the germline V gene. V lost 7 bases to trimming and J lost 0 bases; unmatched junction nucleotides: 12. The CDR3 reads CASGDPVGTGSYEQYF. Here the CDR3 DNA reads TGCGCCAGCGGGGACCCCGTGGGGACAGGCTCCTACGAGCAGTACTTC.

Only a few counts were recorded for this clone. The genes are TRBV12-3 or TRBV12-4 and TRBJ1-5; a weak D match, TRBD1 (5 bases). Deletions cut 5 bases from V and 11 bases from J, with 13 bases between. The CDR3 extends over 12 amino acids. The CDR3: CASSDRFQAQHF. The CDR3 region has the DNA TGTGCCAGCAGTGACAGATTCCAAGCCCAGCATTTT.

This clone appeared a single time. The CDR3 sequence is CARSGQVETGELFF. In DNA form, the CDR3 reads TGTGCCAGAAGTGGACAAGTCGAGACCGGGGAGCTGTTTTTT. The V and J genes are TRBV6-7 and TRBJ2-2, with D perhaps matching TRBD1 (5 bases). TRBV6-7 carries the ORF label, with uncertain function. V was pared by 9 bases and J by 5 bases, with 16 bases between. The CDR3 totals 14 residues.

This chain connects TRBV18 to TRBJ1-2, with D possibly being TRBD1 (6 bases). V lost 4 bases to trimming and J lost 4 bases, with 13 bases between them. The CDR3 spans 14 residues. The V gene's germline CDR1 is KGHSH and CDR2 LQKENI. CDR3 coding DNA: TGTGCCAGCTCACGGCTACGGGACACCTATGGCTACACCTTC. Residues: CASSRLRDTYGYTF.

In this sample, this clone turned up a few times. This sequence joins TRBV10-2 and TRBJ1-1; 9 bases align to TRBD1. The CDR3 runs 14 residues. After removal of 0 bases from V and 12 bases from J, the junction contained 8 bases not matched to a gene. In germline, CDR1 is WSHSY, CDR2 SAAADI. The DNA of the CDR3 is TGCGCCAGCAGTGAGTCGGACAGGGGTGGGTTGTCTTTCTTT. It is translated as CASSESDRGGLSFF.